These 28 T cell receptor beta chains came from one sample sequenced in a study of CD8 T cells in Susac syndrome. RNA was extracted with the RNeasy kit, and a quantity of roughly 0.5 to 1 ug was reverse transcribed using random hexamers. TCRdb itself ran the immunoSEQ multiplex PCR reads through MiXCR, one entry per CDR3 protein. Of about 300,000 distinct CDR3 sequences listed, roughly 85% are singletons. Material for sequencing was CD8+ T cells from PBMCs. Source of these receptors: a human donor with multiple sclerosis.

The rearrangement joins TRBV7-9 to TRBJ1-5; 12 nucleotides match TRBD1. Trimming at V came to 4 bases and at J to 0 bases, leaving 10 bases not matched to a gene. Per the germline V gene, CDR1 is SEHNR and CDR2 is FQNEAQ (reference sequence). The CDR3 has 19 amino acids. CDR3 sequence reads: CASSSILGTGGSSNQPQHF. The CDR3 coding sequence is TGTGCCAGCAGCTCGATCCTTGGGACAGGGGGCAGTAGCAATCAGCCCCAGCATTTT.

This chain links TRBV19 with TRBJ1-4, with D possibly matching TRBD1 (5 bases). The V end lost 9 bases, the J end lost 0 bases, and 14 bases lay between the germline ends. From germline, CDR1 is LNHDA and CDR2 SQIVND (reference sequence). The CDR3 covers 15 residues. CDR3 amino acids: CASGHFYATNEKLFF. The CDR3 coding sequence is TGTGCCAGCGGACACTTTTATGCAACTAATGAAAAACTGTTTTTT. The entire variable domain, with the rest obtained from reference TRBV19 and TRBJ1-4, is as follows: DGGITQSPKYLFRKEGQNVTLSCEQNLNHDAMYWYRQDPGQGLRLIYYSQIVNDFQKGDIAEGYSVSREKKESFPLTVTSAQKNPTAFYLCASGHFYATNEKLFFGSGTQLSVL.

This clonotype came up a few times. The chain is built from TRBV28 and TRBJ1-1, with D perhaps matching TRBD1 (5 bases). The CDR3 covers 13 residues. Germline loops: CDR1 MDHEN, CDR2 SYDVKM. V was clipped by 5 bases and J by 1 base, with 8 bases between them. The CDR3 nucleotides are TGTGCCAGCAGTACGACAGAGAACACTGAAGCTTTCTTT. Translated, it gives CASSTTENTEAFF.

The chain uses TRBV6-1 and TRBJ1-4; D may be TRBD1 (5 bases). V lost 9 bases, J lost 6 bases, and 14 bases lay in between. The CDR3 covers 13 residues. Germline V lookup: CDR1 MNHNS, CDR2 SASEGT. The CDR3 loop is CASTDINHEKLFF. The DNA of the CDR3 is TGTGCCAGTACGGACATTAATCATGAAAAACTGTTTTTT.

The chain links TRBV25-1 to TRBJ2-3; D uncertain. Trimming took 5 bases from V and 2 from J, leaving 17 bases between them. The CDR3 contains 16 residues. Looked up from germline, CDR1 is MGHDK and CDR2 is SYGVNS. CDR3 amino acids: CASSNQHGRFTDTQYF. In DNA form, the CDR3 reads TGTGCCAGCAGTAACCAACACGGCAGGTTCACAGATACGCAGTATTTT.

The V call is TRBV4-1, the J call TRBJ1-2; 8 positions agree with TRBD1. Germline trimming cut 1 base from V and 0 bases from J; bases unmatched to any gene: 1. CDR3 length equals 15 residues. The germline CDR1 and CDR2 sequences are MGHRA and YSYEKL. The CDR3 loop reads CASSQGTGTNYGYTF. CDR3 in DNA: TGCGCCAGCAGCCAAGGGACAGGGACTAACTATGGCTACACCTTC.

The chain carries TRBV15 and TRBJ1-2; weak D call: TRBD1 (5 bases). CDR3 length: 13 residues. The germline CDR1 and CDR2 sequences are LNHNV and YYDKDF (reference sequence). Trimming stripped 8 bases from V and 3 bases from J, with 13 bases between. CDR3 coding DNA: TGTGCCACCTGGTCGGGGGGGGACTATGGCTACACCTTC. This encodes CATWSGGDYGYTF.

The V gene is TRBV2, the J gene TRBJ2-1, with 10 bases matching TRBD2. CDR1 SNHLY and CDR2 FYNNEI come from the germline V gene. V lost 5 bases, J lost 0 bases, and 4 bases stayed unmatched. This CDR3 has 16 amino acids. The CDR3 nucleotides are TGTGCCAGCAGTAAACCTAGCGGGAGCTCCTACAATGAGCAGTTCTTC. This gives the protein CASSKPSGSSYNEQFF.

This chain connects TRBV12-3 or TRBV12-4 to TRBJ2-7; D gene unclear. V was pared by 2 bases and J by 6 bases, with 23 bases between. The CDR3 has 17 residues. CDR3 residues: CASSLRHPGSTASEQYF. The CDR3 DNA reads TGTGCCAGCAGTTTACGGCACCCTGGGTCGACGGCATCCGAGCAGTACTTC.

The V call is TRBV30, the J call TRBJ2-7, with 7 bases fitting TRBD1. J gave up 5 bases and V 2 bases, and 6 bases lay outside the gene matches. Germline CDR1 and CDR2: GTSNPN and SVGIG (reference sequence). CDR3 length: 13 amino acids. CDR3 nucleotide sequence: TGTGCCTGGAGTACTTGGACAGGCAACGAGCAGTACTTC. Encoded protein: CAWSTWTGNEQYF.

The rearrangement uses TRBV24-1 and TRBJ2-3; no firm D call. From germline, CDR1 is KGHDR and CDR2 SFDVKD. Deletions cut 1 base from V and 8 bases from J, with 9 bases between. CDR3 length: 13 residues. The CDR3 protein is CATSDLRLGTQYF. The CDR3 DNA sequence: TGTGCCACCAGTGATTTAAGGTTGGGTACGCAGTATTTT.

The chain combines TRBV12-3 or TRBV12-4 with TRBJ1-5; the D is unclear. The germline V and J ends were trimmed by 3 bases and 7 bases, with 13 bases remaining between them. The CDR3 has 14 amino acids. This CDR3 is CASSFVGIEQPQHF. In DNA, the CDR3 is TGTGCCAGCAGTTTTGTCGGGATCGAACAGCCCCAGCATTTT.

The V and J genes are TRBV24-1 and TRBJ2-1; TRBD2 aligns across 13 bases. V lost 3 bases to trimming and J lost 6 bases; unmatched junction nucleotides: 7. CDR3 size: 17 residues. Per the germline V gene, CDR1 is KGHDR and CDR2 is SFDVKD. CDR3 DNA: TGTGCCACCAGTGATCCCCGGACTAGCGGGAGATTCAATGAGCAGTTCTTC. This encodes CATSDPRTSGRFNEQFF.

The CDR3 DNA reads TGTGCCAGCAGTGATGGACAAAGCTCCTACAATGAGCAGTTCTTC. Its translation is CASSDGQSSYNEQFF. J is TRBJ2-1 and V is TRBV2, with a weak D call TRBD1 (5 bases). The CDR3 totals 15 residues. The V end was cut by 3 bases, the J end by 0 bases, with 9 bases between. The germline V gene has CDR1 SNHLY and CDR2 FYNNEI. The variable domain in full, completed from reference TRBV2 and TRBJ2-1, reads EPEVTQTPSHQVTQMGQEVILRCVPISNHLYFYWYRQILGQKVEFLVSFYNNEISEKSEIFDDQFSVERPDGSNFTLKIRSTKLEDSAMYFCASSDGQSSYNEQFFGPGTRLTVL.

As DNA, the CDR3 is TGTGCCATCAGTGAGTGGGACACACCGGGACAGAGTCCCTACGAGCAGTACTTC. Protein product: CAISEWDTPGQSPYEQYF. V usage is TRBV10-3 and J usage is TRBJ2-7; the match to TRBD1 covers 7 bases. After removal of 1 base from V and 2 bases from J, the junction contained 14 bases not matched to a gene. The CDR3 spans 18 residues. Germline-derived CDR1 and CDR2 are ENHRY and SYGVKD.

This clonotype was picked up a small number of times. The chain joins TRBV6-1 to TRBJ2-6; possible D gene TRBD1, 5 bases. CDR3 size: 14 residues. V lost 6 bases and J 11 bases, leaving 17 bases between the germline ends. The germline CDR1 and CDR2 sequences are MNHNS and SASEGT. The CDR3, as DNA: TGTGCCAGCAGCCACGCTCAGGGTCCAGACGTCCTGACTTTC. It translates to CASSHAQGPDVLTF.

CDR3 in amino acids: CASSLAGAARNTEAFF. CDR3 DNA: TGTGCCAGCAGCTTAGCGGGGGCAGCGCGGAACACTGAAGCTTTCTTT. The J gene is TRBJ1-1, the V gene TRBV7-3, with a possible D match to TRBD1 (6 bases). The CDR3 has 16 residues. With 2 bases removed from V and 1 base from J, the gap between germline ends came to 14 bases. Germline-derived CDR1 and CDR2 are SGHTA and FQGTGA.

J is TRBJ2-7 and V is TRBV4-3, with TRBD1 identical over 11 bases. Per the germline V gene, CDR1 is LGHNA and CDR2 is YSLEER. The V gene end was trimmed by 5 bases and the J gene end by 5 bases; junction bases not matched to a gene: 8. There are 15 residues in the CDR3. The DNA of the CDR3 is TGCGCCAGCAGCTATACCGGGACAGGGGGTAACGAGCAGTACTTC. Translation: CASSYTGTGGNEQYF.

J is TRBJ2-2 and V is TRBV11-3, with a tentative D call TRBD2 (6 bases). V was shortened by 5 bases and J by 9 bases, with 13 bases between the two germline ends. Per the germline V gene, CDR1 is SGHNT and CDR2 is YENEEA. The CDR3 is 13 amino acids. CDR3 protein: CASSPRESRELFF. The CDR3 coding sequence is TGTGCCAGCAGCCCACGGGAGTCCCGGGAGCTGTTTTTT. Full variable domain (missing parts from reference TRBV11-3 and TRBJ2-2): EAGVVQSPRYKIIEKKQPVAFWCNPISGHNTLYWYLQNLGQGPELLIRYENEEAVDDSQLPKDRFSAERLKGVDSTLKIQPAELGDSAVYLCASSPRESRELFFGEGSRLTVL.

V gene TRBV6-1 combines with J gene TRBJ2-3, with D perhaps TRBD1 or TRBD2 (5 bases each). The germline V gene has CDR1 MNHNS and CDR2 SASEGT. This CDR3 has 14 amino acids. V was shortened by 6 bases and J by 8 bases, with 18 bases between the two germline ends. The CDR3: CASRQGPPHRTQYF. The CDR3 coding sequence is TGTGCCAGCAGGCAGGGACCTCCCCACCGTACGCAGTATTTT.

J is TRBJ1-5 and V is TRBV6-2 or TRBV6-3; no firm D call. This CDR3 is 14 amino acids long. Germline CDR1 and CDR2: MNHEY and SVGEGT. With 1 base removed from V and 3 bases from J, the gap between germline ends came to 7 bases. CDR3 region: CASSYYRYNQPQHF. DNA for the CDR3: TGTGCCAGCAGTTACTACAGATACAATCAGCCCCAGCATTTT.

The J gene is TRBJ2-2, the V gene TRBV24-1, with a weak D call TRBD2 (5 bases). V gave up 9 bases and J gave up 0 bases, with 13 bases separating them. CDR1 and CDR2 (germline): KGHDR, SFDVKD. CDR3 length: 15 residues. The CDR3 is CATRGLPANTGELFF. CDR3 nucleotides: TGTGCCACCCGCGGACTGCCGGCGAACACCGGGGAGCTGTTTTTT.

This clonotype was observed once. V is TRBV2 and J is TRBJ1-1; D not certain. This CDR3 spans 15 amino acids. The germline V gene has CDR1 SNHLY and CDR2 FYNNEI. Trimming took 3 bases from V and 0 from J, leaving 11 bases between them. The CDR3 region has the DNA TGTGCCAGCAGTGACGTCGGCAGCCTGAACACTGAAGCTTTCTTT. Translation gives CASSDVGSLNTEAFF.

This chain uses TRBV12-3 or TRBV12-4 with TRBJ2-7; 11 nucleotides agree with TRBD2. Trimming cost V 6 bases and J 3 bases; bases outside gene matches: 4. This CDR3 spans 14 amino acids. The CDR3 is CASSGLAGFYEQYF. The CDR3 bases are TGTGCCAGCAGCGGACTAGCGGGTTTCTACGAGCAGTACTTC.

The V call is TRBV2, the J call TRBJ1-5; D not resolved. The CDR3 contains 15 residues. Per germline, CDR1 SNHLY and CDR2 FYNNEI. Deletions cut 7 bases from V and 0 bases from J, with 13 bases between. The CDR3 coding sequence is TGTGCCAGCAACAAGGAAGGCGGTAGCAATCAGCCCCAGCATTTT. Amino acid sequence: CASNKEGGSNQPQHF.

A single count supports this clonotype. This rearrangement joins TRBV30 to TRBJ1-2; D uncertain. The CDR3 loop spans 15 amino acids. Germline V lookup: CDR1 GTSNPN, CDR2 SVGIG (reference sequence). V was pared by 7 bases and J by 0 bases, with 18 bases between. CDR3 amino acids: CASEGWDTANYGYTF. The CDR3 DNA sequence: TGTGCCTCTGAGGGTTGGGATACAGCTAACTATGGCTACACCTTC.

The genes are TRBV20-1 and TRBJ2-7, with D perhaps TRBD2 (7 bases). The CDR3 runs to 18 residues. Germline V CDR1 and CDR2: DFQATT, SNEGSKA (reference sequence). Trimming pared 5 bases from V and 3 bases from J, leaving 29 bases between. CDR3 nucleotides: TGCAGTGCTGTACCGGGGGCCTCTAGCGGAGCCAGGTTCTACGAGCAGTACTTC. Residues: CSAVPGASSGARFYEQYF.

This clonotype has only a few counts. The V and J genes are TRBV11-2 and TRBJ2-2; D is unresolved. V lost 1 base and J lost 6, with 15 bases in between. The CDR3 loop spans 16 amino acids. CDR1 and CDR2 (germline): SGHAT, FQNNGV. The CDR3 is CASSLVCCREPGELFF. The CDR3 coding sequence is TGTGCCAGCAGCTTAGTATGCTGTAGGGAACCCGGGGAGCTGTTTTTT.